The 24 T cell receptor beta chains presented below share a single source sample, sequenced in a study of blood T cell repertoires in COVID-19. The repertoire was sequenced with immunoSEQ multiplex PCR; TCRdb's copy has only in-frame clones and lacks some. The data hold tens of thousands of clones, with around 87% observed a single time. Sequencing was performed on peripheral blood. The source of these receptors is a woman in her fifties or sixties with active or convalescent COVID-19.

The sample holds one count of this clone. The rearrangement uses TRBV9 and TRBJ2-2, with 9 bases aligning to TRBD1. V was clipped by 3 bases and J by 0 bases; unmatched bases: 3. CDR1 and CDR2 from the germline V gene are SGDLS and YYNGEE. This CDR3 has 16 amino acids. CDR3 nucleotides: TGTGCCAGCAGCGCCCGGACAGGGGCGAACACCGGGGAGCTGTTTTTT. Encoded protein: CASSARTGANTGELFF.

This clone showed up just a few times. The genes are TRBV7-6 and TRBJ1-5; D ambiguous. Per germline, CDR1 SGHVS and CDR2 FNYEAQ. Trimming removed 2 bases at V and 6 bases at J, with 20 bases between. CDR3 length equals 17 residues. CDR3 loop: CASSLIPGFFGSQPQHF. As DNA, the CDR3 is TGTGCCAGCAGCTTAATTCCGGGGTTTTTTGGGAGTCAGCCCCAGCATTTT.

The gene calls are TRBV7-9 and TRBJ1-1; no firm D call. The germline gives CDR1 SEHNR, CDR2 FQNEAQ (reference sequence). The V end was cut by 3 bases, the J end by 2 bases, with 10 bases between. CDR3 length equals 14 residues. The CDR3 coding sequence is TGTGCCAGCAGCTTGTATCAGGATAACACTGAAGCTTTCTTT. Amino acid sequence: CASSLYQDNTEAFF.

This chain links TRBV11-3 with TRBJ2-1, with 12 nucleotides matching TRBD2. Germline lookup yields CDR1 SGHNT and CDR2 YENEEA. Trimming took 3 bases from V and 7 from J; bases not matched to a gene: 7. The CDR3 has 16 amino acids. The CDR3 bases are TGTGCCAGCAGCTTTCCTAGCGGGGGGGCGGAGAATGAGCAGTTCTTC. Translated, it gives CASSFPSGGAENEQFF.

This clone was seen only once. The V call is TRBV5-1, the J call TRBJ2-7; D is possibly TRBD1 or TRBD2 (5 bases each). V shed 4 bases and J shed 6 bases, with 17 bases lying between them. The CDR3 runs to 14 residues. Germline V gives CDR1 SGHRS, CDR2 YFSETQ. CDR3 in DNA: TGCGCCAGCAGCCTGGGGGATGGACATATCGAGCAGTACTTC. Translating gives CASSLGDGHIEQYF. Variable domain in full (rest from reference TRBV5-1 and TRBJ2-7): KAGVTQTPRYLIKTRGQQVTLSCSPISGHRSVSWYQQTPGQGLQFLFEYFSETQRNKGNFPGRFSGRQFSNSRSEMNVSTLELGDSALYLCASSLGDGHIEQYFGPGTRLTVT.

This chain links TRBV5-5 with TRBJ1-5; TRBD1 matches at 10 bases. In germline, CDR1 is SGHKS, CDR2 YYEKEE (reference sequence). The J segment lost 11 bases and the V segment lost 0 bases, leaving 5 bases of the junction unmatched. The CDR3 is 14 residues long. The CDR3 DNA is TGTGCCAGCAGCTTGGCCCCGGACAGGGGGTCCCAGCATTTT. This sequence encodes CASSLAPDRGSQHF.

This clone occurred once. The V gene is TRBV28, the J gene TRBJ2-6; a possible D gene is TRBD2 (5 bases). V gave up 3 bases and J gave up 0 bases, with 6 bases separating them. In germline, CDR1 is MDHEN, CDR2 SYDVKM. The CDR3 loop spans 15 amino acids. The CDR3 here is CASSFEGSGANVLTF. The CDR3 DNA follows: TGTGCCAGCAGTTTCGAGGGCTCTGGGGCCAACGTCCTGACTTTC.

This chain uses TRBV5-5 with TRBJ1-2, with TRBD1 as a possible D gene (5 bases). Germline assignment: CDR1 SGHKS and CDR2 YYEKEE (reference sequence). V lost 3 bases and J lost 5, with 11 bases in between. There are 13 residues in the CDR3. The CDR3 loop reads CASSSLTEYGYTF. The CDR3 DNA reads as TGTGCCAGCAGCTCTTTGACAGAATATGGCTACACCTTC.

This clone was observed a single time. The chain recombines TRBV19 with TRBJ1-5; 7 bases are a match to TRBD1. The CDR3 length is 17 residues. In germline, CDR1 is LNHDA, CDR2 SQIVND (reference sequence). With 7 bases clipped from V and 0 bases from J, the junction kept 12 bases outside the gene matches. CDR3 sequence reads: CASTTPAGGYSNQPQHF. The CDR3, as DNA: TGTGCCAGTACCACCCCAGCAGGGGGGTATAGCAATCAGCCCCAGCATTTT. Filled out from reference TRBV19 and TRBJ1-5, the complete variable domain reads DGGITQSPKYLFRKEGQNVTLSCEQNLNHDAMYWYRQDPGQGLRLIYYSQIVNDFQKGDIAEGYSVSREKKESFPLTVTSAQKNPTAFYLCASTTPAGGYSNQPQHFGDGTRLSIL.

This chain joins TRBV20-1 and TRBJ2-1, with D possibly matching TRBD1 (6 bases). Deletions cut 3 bases from V and 3 bases from J, with 12 bases between. CDR1 is DFQATT, CDR2 SNEGSKA, per germline (reference sequence). The CDR3 spans 14 residues. The CDR3 reads CSASQGIGYNEQFF. The DNA of the CDR3 is TGCAGTGCTAGTCAGGGGATAGGCTACAATGAGCAGTTCTTC.

The chain employs TRBV11-2 and TRBJ2-2; maybe TRBD2 (5 bases). Per germline, CDR1 SGHAT and CDR2 FQNNGV. V lost 0 bases to trimming and J lost 7 bases, with 9 bases between them. The CDR3 runs to 14 residues. CDR3 in DNA: TGTGCCAGCAGCTTAGACCGGGGTGGCGGGGAGCTGTTTTTT. Amino acid sequence: CASSLDRGGGELFF.

V and J are TRBV25-1 and TRBJ1-3; the D is unclear. The length of the CDR3 is 12 residues. Germline CDR1 and CDR2: MGHDK and SYGVNS. The DNA for the CDR3 is TGTGCTCTCACGGGTATGGAAAAGACCATATATTTT. It specifies CALTGMEKTIYF.

The rearrangement links TRBV19 to TRBJ2-1, with D possibly being TRBD1 (9 bases). The CDR3 consists of 20 residues. From germline, CDR1 is LNHDA and CDR2 SQIVND (reference sequence). Deletions cut 3 bases from V and 6 bases from J, with 30 bases between. The CDR3 loop is CASSISGQGETGGFFNEQFF. The CDR3 nucleotides read TGTGCCAGTAGTATCTCGGGACAGGGTGAAACGGGGGGGTTTTTCAATGAGCAGTTCTTC.

About this clone: The junction shows a germline mismatch at one end, possibly a read error. This sequence joins TRBV7-2 and TRBJ2-1; D perhaps matches TRBD2 (5 bases). The CDR3 spans 15 residues. CDR1 SGHTA and CDR2 FQGNSA come from the germline V gene. This chain's CDR3 is CASILTGVSYNEQFF. In DNA form, the CDR3 reads TGTGCCAGCATCTTAACCGGGGTTTCCTACAATGAGCAGTTCTTC.

In this sample, this clone turned up once. This chain connects TRBV6-5 to TRBJ1-4, with D possibly being TRBD1 (5 bases). V lost 6 bases and J lost 7, with 15 bases in between. Germline V lookup: CDR1 MNHEY, CDR2 SVGAGI. This CDR3 has 14 amino acids. In DNA, the CDR3 is TGTGCCAGCAGCTGGGGGGGGTTTGGTGAAAAACTGTTTTTT. This codes for CASSWGGFGEKLFF.

The chain joins TRBV6-5 to TRBJ1-2; 7 positions agree with TRBD1. The CDR3 has 15 residues. The ends lost 6 bases at V and 4 bases at J; junction bases unmatched: 11. From germline, CDR1 is MNHEY and CDR2 SVGAGI. The CDR3 reads CASRRPAGQSYGYTF. The CDR3 coding sequence is TGTGCCAGCAGGAGACCTGCGGGACAGAGCTATGGCTACACCTTC.

CDR3 loop: CASSVGTASGELFF. CDR3 DNA sequence: TGTGCCAGCAGCGTAGGGACAGCCTCCGGGGAGCTGTTTTTT. The chain joins TRBV9 to TRBJ2-2; tentatively, D is TRBD1 (6 bases). The CDR3 consists of 14 residues. V was shortened by 0 bases and J by 6 bases, with 9 bases between the two germline ends. CDR1 SGDLS and CDR2 YYNGEE come from the germline V gene.

This clone was detected only a few times. The chain links TRBV27 to TRBJ1-5; D ambiguous. CDR3 length: 14 residues. V lost 3 bases and J lost 5, with 11 bases in between. Germline CDR1 is MNHEY and CDR2 is SMNVEV (reference sequence). The CDR3 protein is CASSLIAGDQPQHF. As DNA, the CDR3 is TGTGCCAGCAGTTTGATTGCCGGGGATCAGCCCCAGCATTTT.

V and J are TRBV7-3 and TRBJ2-7; D is perhaps TRBD1 (6 bases). The CDR3 spans 14 residues. The V and J ends lost 2 bases and 5 bases respectively, with 13 bases between them. CDR1 and CDR2 (germline): SGHTA, FQGTGA. Written as DNA, the CDR3 is TGTGCCAGCAGCTTAGGGCCACAGGGACACGAGCAGTACTTC. Its protein product is CASSLGPQGHEQYF.

CDR3 region: CASSSRQGRTEAFF. The DNA for the CDR3 is TGTGCCAGCAGCTCCCGACAGGGGCGGACTGAAGCTTTCTTT. The V and J genes are TRBV5-4 and TRBJ1-1; 8 bases fit TRBD1. J gave up 5 bases and V 3 bases, and 6 bases lay outside the gene matches. CDR1 SGHNT and CDR2 YYREEE come from the germline V gene (reference sequence). CDR3 length equals 14 residues.

The chain recombines TRBV5-1 with TRBJ1-2; D is perhaps TRBD1 (6 bases). V gave up 0 bases and J gave up 6 bases, with 9 bases separating them. Germline V gene sequence: CDR1 SGHRS, CDR2 YFSETQ. The CDR3 covers 13 residues. This chain's CDR3 is CASSLDRADGYTF. The CDR3 DNA sequence: TGCGCCAGCAGCTTGGACAGGGCGGATGGCTACACCTTC.

This rearrangement joins TRBV29-1 to TRBJ1-2, with 7 bases matching TRBD1. The ends lost 7 bases at V and 8 bases at J; junction bases unmatched: 10. The CDR3 sequence is 12 residues long. The germline gives CDR1 SQVTM, CDR2 ANQGSEA. Here the CDR3 DNA reads TGCAGCGCCCTAACAGGGGTGGACGGCTACACCTTC. Protein sequence: CSALTGVDGYTF.

This clone was detected ten times or more. The rearrangement joins TRBV2 to TRBJ1-2, with 9 bases identical to TRBD1. This CDR3 has 12 residues. Germline CDR1 is SNHLY and CDR2 is FYNNEI. After removal of 10 bases from V and 4 bases from J, the junction contained 4 bases not matched to a gene. The CDR3 protein is CAILQGAYGYTF. The CDR3 DNA follows: TGTGCCATTCTACAGGGGGCCTATGGCTACACCTTC.

The V gene is TRBV29-1, the J gene TRBJ1-1; 9 positions agree with TRBD1. Losses at the gene ends were 4 bases for V and 6 bases for J; bases not matched to a gene: 3. Germline values: CDR1 SQVTM, CDR2 ANQGSEA. This CDR3 comprises 12 residues. The DNA of the CDR3 is TGCAGCGTTGCACAGGGGGCCTCTGAAGCTTTCTTT. It translates to CSVAQGASEAFF.